This T cell receptor (beta chain) was documented in a study of molecular identifiers for immune sequencing clone quantification. Whole-study results and caveats: Researchers reportedly could pick up spiked Jurkat TCR RNA from one cell mixed into more than 800,000 naive cells. Identical TCR molecules sharing a barcode could underestimate highly expanded clone sizes.

Germline CDR1 and CDR2: GTSNPN and SVGIG (reference sequence). Trimming took 1 base from V and 6 from J, leaving 18 bases between them. The CDR3 runs 15 residues. Note on this clonotype: Its antigen is still unknown.

Naive CD8 T cells, phenotype CD8+CD4-CCR7+CD45RA+, were sorted. TCRdb re-analysed the PCR reads in MiXCR, keeping a single row per CDR3 protein. The repertoire includes approximately 550,000 distinct CDR3 sequences, about a quarter of them detected once, and about 0.75% sits in the top ten. V usage is TRBV30 and J usage is TRBJ1-1, with TRBD1 as a possible D gene (5 bases). This receptor was obtained from a human donor in good health. Some libraries in this study had Jurkat cell RNA spiked in. The sequencing input was naive CD8+ T cells from blood, with Jurkat cell RNA spiked in. Stated subset: FACS-sorted CD8+CD4-CCR7+CD45RA+ naive T cells. The CDR3 DNA reads TGTGCCTGGAGTGGACCGGGACGGAAGGGGCCTGAAGCTTTCTTT. Translation gives CAWSGPGRKGPEAFF. Full variable domain (missing parts from reference TRBV30 and TRBJ1-1): SQTIHQWPATLVQPVGSPLSLECTVEGTSNPNLYWYRQAAGRGLQLLFYSVGIGQISSEVPQNLSASRPQDRQFILSSKKLLLSDSGFYLCAWSGPGRKGPEAFFGQGTRLTVV.